Each of the 21 T cell receptor beta chains below was sequenced from the same sample in a study of blood T cell repertoires in COVID-19. This table comes from immunoSEQ multiplex PCR, and its TCRdb copy is limited to in-frame clones, with some not included. The sample holds 250,000 to 300,000 clones, about nine tenths seen once. Sequenced: peripheral blood. The receptors stem from a woman aged 25 to 39 with COVID-19, enrolled during active disease.

The rearrangement links TRBV6-2 or TRBV6-3 to TRBJ2-7, with 8 nucleotides matching TRBD2. This CDR3 has 14 amino acids. Germline V lookup: CDR1 MNHEY, CDR2 SVGEGT. V was pared by 2 bases and J by 3 bases, with 3 bases of the junction left unmatched. CDR3 region: CASSYPGGSYEQYF. CDR3 bases: TGTGCCAGCAGTTACCCGGGAGGGAGCTACGAGCAGTACTTC.

The rearrangement uses TRBV6-5 and TRBJ2-7, with 10 bases lining up with TRBD2. Germline loops: CDR1 MNHEY, CDR2 SVGAGI. This CDR3 region has 15 residues. The V segment lost 4 bases and the J segment 3 bases; nucleotides outside the gene matches: 6. In DNA form, the CDR3 reads TGTGCCAGCAGTTGGGGAGCGGGGGGGAACTACGAGCAGTACTTC. Its translation is CASSWGAGGNYEQYF.

The rearrangement uses TRBV6-6 and TRBJ2-7; 8 positions match TRBD2. The CDR3 extends over 13 amino acids. Looked up from germline, CDR1 is MNHNY and CDR2 is SVGAGI (reference sequence). J gave up 0 bases and V 5 bases, and 0 bases lay outside the gene matches. Here the CDR3 DNA reads TGTGCCAGCAGTAGCGGGGGCTCCTACGAGCAGTACTTC. Translated: CASSSGGSYEQYF.

The chain carries TRBV5-4 and TRBJ2-3; D is unresolved. The CDR3 consists of 11 residues. Germline values: CDR1 SGHNT, CDR2 YYREEE (reference sequence). V lost 4 bases and J lost 6, with 6 bases in between. Here the CDR3 DNA reads TGTGCCAGCAGCATTAGCGATACGCAGTATTTT. Translated: CASSISDTQYF.

The chain employs TRBV11-2 and TRBJ1-4, with 7 bases lining up with TRBD1. The germline gives CDR1 SGHAT, CDR2 FQNNGV. V shed 6 bases, J shed 7 bases, and the junction held 11 bases outside the gene matches. The CDR3 is 15 residues long. CDR3 nucleotide sequence: TGTGCCAGCAGTCGGGAGGGGGCTCGGGTTGAAAAACTGTTTTTT. It yields the protein CASSREGARVEKLFF. The whole variable domain, filled in from reference TRBV11-2 and TRBJ1-4, reads EAGVAQSPRYKIIEKRQSVAFWCNPISGHATLYWYQQILGQGPKLLIQFQNNGVVDDSQLPKDRFSAERLKGVDSTLKIQPAKLEDSAVYLCASSREGARVEKLFFGSGTQLSVL.

The chain combines TRBV5-4 with TRBJ2-1, with D maybe TRBD2 (5 bases). The CDR3 totals 18 residues. Trimming took 0 bases from V and 0 from J, leaving 16 bases between them. From germline, CDR1 is SGHNT and CDR2 YYREEE (reference sequence). The CDR3: CASSLGGLAGSSYNEQFF. The CDR3 region has the DNA TGTGCCAGCAGCTTGGGCGGCCTGGCGGGTAGCTCCTACAATGAGCAGTTCTTC.

The chain is built from TRBV10-1 and TRBJ2-7; D might be TRBD1 (5 bases). CDR3 length: 14 residues. Looked up from germline, CDR1 is WNHNN and CDR2 is SYGVQD (reference sequence). V shed 7 bases and J shed 3 bases, with 16 bases lying between them. CDR3 coding DNA: TGCGCCAGCAATAAGGGGCATTGTTTCTACGAGCAGTACTTC. Protein product: CASNKGHCFYEQYF.

The V call is TRBV6-5, the J call TRBJ2-7; D gene uncertain. The CDR3 has 12 residues. Germline CDR1 is MNHEY and CDR2 is SVGAGI. The V gene lost 7 bases and the J gene lost 2 bases, with 9 bases spanning the gap. Here the CDR3 DNA reads TGTGCCAGCATAACTCTACCCTACGAGCAGTACTTC. Protein product: CASITLPYEQYF.

V is TRBV9 and J is TRBJ2-2, with D hard to call. There are 15 residues in the CDR3. CDR1 SGDLS and CDR2 YYNGEE come from the germline V gene. The V end lost 4 bases, the J end lost 0 bases, and 10 bases lay between the germline ends. CDR3 sequence reads: CASSSLPTNTGELFF. CDR3 nucleotides: TGTGCCAGCAGCAGTCTGCCTACGAACACCGGGGAGCTGTTTTTT.

The rearrangement links TRBV30 to TRBJ1-5; 8 nucleotides match TRBD1. Germline CDR1 reads GTSNPN; CDR2 reads SVGIG (reference sequence). J was trimmed by 6 bases and V by 6 bases; bases with no gene match: 13. The CDR3 has 15 residues. CDR3 bases: TGTGCCTGCGCAGCCGGGACAGGAGGGAGTCAGCCCCAGCATTTT. This gives the protein CACAAGTGGSQPQHF.

The rearrangement uses TRBV5-4 and TRBJ2-2; 7 positions agree with TRBD1. J lost 6 bases, V lost 5 bases, and 10 bases had no gene match. The CDR3 runs to 15 residues. Germline lookup yields CDR1 SGHNT and CDR2 YYREEE (reference sequence). The CDR3 loop reads CASSYSWTGAGELFF. For the CDR3, the DNA is TGTGCCAGCAGTTACTCCTGGACAGGCGCCGGGGAGCTGTTTTTT.

This chain connects TRBV15 to TRBJ1-3, with a possible D match to TRBD1 (5 bases). Germline V gene sequence: CDR1 LNHNV, CDR2 YYDKDF (reference sequence). The germline V and J ends were trimmed by 0 bases and 1 base, with 7 bases remaining between them. The length of the CDR3 is 15 residues. The chain's CDR3 is CATSRDQGSGNTIYF. In nucleotides, the CDR3 is TGTGCCACCAGCAGAGACCAGGGTTCTGGAAACACCATATATTTT.

This clone was counted a single time. The rearrangement uses TRBV6-5 and TRBJ1-3, with 7 bases lining up with TRBD1. CDR3 size: 14 residues. The germline CDR1 and CDR2 sequences are MNHEY and SVGAGI. With 7 bases clipped from V and 8 bases from J, the junction kept 11 bases outside the gene matches. DNA of the CDR3: TGTGCCAGCAACAGAGGGGGCCATATGGACACCATATATTTT. Protein product: CASNRGGHMDTIYF.

This rearrangement joins TRBV5-1 to TRBJ2-7; TRBD1 matches at 11 bases. Germline-derived CDR1 and CDR2 are SGHRS and YFSETQ. The J segment lost 5 bases and the V segment lost 4 bases, leaving 8 bases of the junction unmatched. This CDR3 is 15 amino acids long. CDR3: CASSAPGQGAHEQYF. DNA of the CDR3: TGCGCCAGCAGCGCCCCCGGACAGGGGGCCCACGAGCAGTACTTC.

The chain couples TRBV4-1 to TRBJ2-3; 11 bases are a match to TRBD2. The germline gives CDR1 MGHRA, CDR2 YSYEKL. The trim removed 0 bases at V and 5 bases at J, leaving 22 bases unmatched. CDR3 length: 22 residues. The CDR3 protein is CASSQEGRAGDLLAGDRDTQYF. The CDR3, as DNA: TGCGCCAGCAGCCAAGAGGGGCGGGCAGGGGACCTACTAGCGGGAGACCGAGATACGCAGTATTTT.

The genes are TRBV6-2 or TRBV6-3 and TRBJ2-7; D gene unclear. The germline V gene has CDR1 MNHEY and CDR2 SVGEGT. V lost 0 bases and J lost 7, with 7 bases in between. CDR3 size: 12 residues. Here the CDR3 DNA reads TGTGCCAGCAGTTACTCCAGGTGGGAGCAGTACTTC. It codes for CASSYSRWEQYF.

This clone was seen only a few times. The V gene is TRBV5-1, the J gene TRBJ1-2; 7 bases map to TRBD1. In germline, CDR1 is SGHRS, CDR2 YFSETQ. This CDR3 spans 13 amino acids. V lost 7 bases, J lost 6 bases, and 9 bases stayed unmatched. Here the CDR3 reads CASRQGLTDGYTF. The CDR3 DNA is TGCGCCAGCCGACAGGGCCTTACAGATGGCTACACCTTC. Together with reference TRBV5-1 and TRBJ1-2, the CDR3 gives the full variable domain: KAGVTQTPRYLIKTRGQQVTLSCSPISGHRSVSWYQQTPGQGLQFLFEYFSETQRNKGNFPGRFSGRQFSNSRSEMNVSTLELGDSALYLCASRQGLTDGYTFGSGTRLTVV.

This chain uses TRBV5-4 with TRBJ2-7; D gene unclear. This CDR3 spans 13 amino acids. V gave up 2 bases and J gave up 3 bases, with 9 bases separating them. Germline loops: CDR1 SGHNT, CDR2 YYREEE (reference sequence). CDR3 sequence: CASSFGQDYEQYF. The CDR3 DNA reads TGTGCCAGCAGCTTTGGTCAGGACTACGAGCAGTACTTC.

This rearrangement joins TRBV27 to TRBJ2-3; 10 bases match TRBD2. Losses at the gene ends were 7 bases for V and 4 bases for J; bases not matched to a gene: 17. This CDR3 is built from 18 residues. Germline V CDR1 and CDR2: MNHEY, SMNVEV (reference sequence). CDR3: CASTGLQASGRKSDTQYF. The CDR3 DNA reads TGTGCCAGCACAGGTCTGCAGGCTAGCGGGAGAAAGTCAGATACGCAGTATTTT.

The chain has TRBV29-1 and TRBJ1-4; D not certain. CDR3 length: 13 residues. The V and J ends lost 7 bases and 0 bases respectively, with 9 bases between them. The germline CDR1 and CDR2 sequences are SQVTM and ANQGSEA. CDR3 sequence reads: CSATYATNEKLFF. The CDR3 bases are TGCAGCGCTACTTACGCAACTAATGAAAAACTGTTTTTT.

A word on this clone: The same CDR3 can be traced to other DNA sequences in this sample. The chain has TRBV28 and TRBJ1-2; D gene ambiguous. This CDR3 comprises 12 residues. Germline lookup yields CDR1 MDHEN and CDR2 SYDVKM. Trimming stripped 3 bases from V and 3 bases from J, with 5 bases between. CDR3 amino acids: CASSFSDYGYTF. DNA of the CDR3: TGTGCCAGCAGTTTCTCTGACTATGGCTACACCTTC.